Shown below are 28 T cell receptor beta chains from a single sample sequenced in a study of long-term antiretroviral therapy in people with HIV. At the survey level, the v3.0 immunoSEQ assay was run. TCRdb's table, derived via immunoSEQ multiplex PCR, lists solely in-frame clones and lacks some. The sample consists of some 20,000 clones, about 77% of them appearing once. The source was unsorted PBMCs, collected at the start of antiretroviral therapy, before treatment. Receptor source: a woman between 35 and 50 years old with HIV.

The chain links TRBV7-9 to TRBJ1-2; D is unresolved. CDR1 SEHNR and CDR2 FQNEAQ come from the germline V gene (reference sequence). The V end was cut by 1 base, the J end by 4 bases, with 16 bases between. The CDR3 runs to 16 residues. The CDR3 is CASSLGGGVEGYGYTF. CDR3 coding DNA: TGTGCCAGCAGCTTAGGAGGCGGGGTAGAGGGCTATGGCTACACCTTC.

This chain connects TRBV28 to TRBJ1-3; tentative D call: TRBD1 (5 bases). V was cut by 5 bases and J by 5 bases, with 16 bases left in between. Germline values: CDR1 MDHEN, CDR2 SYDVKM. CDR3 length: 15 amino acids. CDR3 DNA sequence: TGTGCCAGCAGTGTCGGGGGGGGGATCCGAAACACCATATATTTT. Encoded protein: CASSVGGGIRNTIYF.

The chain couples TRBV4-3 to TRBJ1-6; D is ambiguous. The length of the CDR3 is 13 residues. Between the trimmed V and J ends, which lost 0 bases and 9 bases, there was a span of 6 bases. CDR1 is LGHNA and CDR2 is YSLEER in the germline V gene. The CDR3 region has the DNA TGCGCCAGCAGCCAAGATCAACGTTCACCCCTCCACTTT. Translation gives CASSQDQRSPLHF.

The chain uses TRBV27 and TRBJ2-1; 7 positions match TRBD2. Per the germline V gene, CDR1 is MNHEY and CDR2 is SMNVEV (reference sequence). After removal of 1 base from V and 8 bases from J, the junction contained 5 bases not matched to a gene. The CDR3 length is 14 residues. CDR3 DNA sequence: TGTGCCAGCAGTTTATTGGGGGGGGAGGATGAGCAGTTCTTC. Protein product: CASSLLGGEDEQFF.

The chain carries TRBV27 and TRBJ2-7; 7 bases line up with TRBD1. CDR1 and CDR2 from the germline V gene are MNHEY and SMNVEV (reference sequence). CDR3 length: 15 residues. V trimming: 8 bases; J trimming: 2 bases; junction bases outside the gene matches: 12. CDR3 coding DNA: TGTGCCAGCCCTGACCGACAGGGAATAACCTACGAGCAGTACTTC. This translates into CASPDRQGITYEQYF.

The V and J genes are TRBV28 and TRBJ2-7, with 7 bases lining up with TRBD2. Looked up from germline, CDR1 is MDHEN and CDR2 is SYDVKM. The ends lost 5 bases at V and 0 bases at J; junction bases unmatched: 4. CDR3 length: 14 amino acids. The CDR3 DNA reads TGTGCCAGCAGTCGGACTAGTACCTCCTACGAGCAGTACTTC. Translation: CASSRTSTSYEQYF.

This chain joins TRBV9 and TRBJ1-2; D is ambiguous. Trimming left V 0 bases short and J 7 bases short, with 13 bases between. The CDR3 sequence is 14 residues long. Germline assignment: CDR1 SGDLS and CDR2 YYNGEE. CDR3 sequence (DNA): TGTGCCAGCAGCGTAGATCAGTCGGGATCTGGCTACACCTTC. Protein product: CASSVDQSGSGYTF.

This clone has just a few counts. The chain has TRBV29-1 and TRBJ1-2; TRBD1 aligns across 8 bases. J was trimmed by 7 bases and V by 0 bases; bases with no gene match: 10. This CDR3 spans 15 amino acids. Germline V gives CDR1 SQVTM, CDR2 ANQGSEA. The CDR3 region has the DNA TGCAGCGTTGAAGAGGTTCCGACAGGGGCGAGTGGCTACACCTTC. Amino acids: CSVEEVPTGASGYTF.

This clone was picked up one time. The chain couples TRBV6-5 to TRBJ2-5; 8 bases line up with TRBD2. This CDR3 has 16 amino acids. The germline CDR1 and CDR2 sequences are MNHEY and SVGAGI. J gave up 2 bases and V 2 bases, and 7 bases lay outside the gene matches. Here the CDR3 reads CASSYVTSGVQETQYF. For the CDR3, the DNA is TGTGCCAGCAGTTACGTTACTAGCGGAGTACAAGAGACCCAGTACTTC.

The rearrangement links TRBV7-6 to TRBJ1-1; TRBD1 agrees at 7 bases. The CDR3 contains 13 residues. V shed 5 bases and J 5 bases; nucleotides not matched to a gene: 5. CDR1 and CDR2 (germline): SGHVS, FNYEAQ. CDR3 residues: CASSAGTATEAFF. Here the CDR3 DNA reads TGTGCCAGCAGCGCCGGGACAGCTACTGAAGCTTTCTTT.

The CDR3 region has the DNA TGTGCCAGCGACGCGGGATCCTACAATGAGCAGTTCTTC. Encoded protein: CASDAGSYNEQFF. The rearrangement uses TRBV6-1 and TRBJ2-1; TRBD2 might be the D (6 bases). Trimming stripped 8 bases from V and 1 base from J, with 9 bases between. This CDR3 contains 13 residues. Germline V gives CDR1 MNHNS, CDR2 SASEGT.

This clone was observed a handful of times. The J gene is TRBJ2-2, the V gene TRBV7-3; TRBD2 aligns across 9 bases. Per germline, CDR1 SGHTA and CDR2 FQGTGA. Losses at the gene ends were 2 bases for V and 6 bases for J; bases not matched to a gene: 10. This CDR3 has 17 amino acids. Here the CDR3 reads CASSLRPPASGAGELFF. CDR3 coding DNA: TGTGCCAGCAGCTTACGACCTCCGGCTAGCGGGGCCGGGGAGCTGTTTTTT.

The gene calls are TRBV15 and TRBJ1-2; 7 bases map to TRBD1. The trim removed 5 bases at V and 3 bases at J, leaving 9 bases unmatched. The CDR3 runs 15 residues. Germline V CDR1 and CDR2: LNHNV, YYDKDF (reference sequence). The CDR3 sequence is CATSSHRQGDYGYTF. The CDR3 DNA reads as TGTGCCACCAGCTCTCATCGACAGGGCGACTATGGCTACACCTTC.

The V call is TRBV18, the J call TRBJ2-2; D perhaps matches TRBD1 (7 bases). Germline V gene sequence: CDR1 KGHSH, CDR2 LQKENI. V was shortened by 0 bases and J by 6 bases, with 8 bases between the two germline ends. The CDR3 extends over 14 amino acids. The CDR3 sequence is CASSPPRGAGELFF. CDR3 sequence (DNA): TGTGCCAGCTCACCACCCAGGGGGGCCGGGGAGCTGTTTTTT.

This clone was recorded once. The CDR3, as DNA: TGTGCCAGCAGCCCTAGGGGGGGGTATCGCACTGAAGCTTTCTTT. Amino acid sequence: CASSPRGGYRTEAFF. The V and J genes are TRBV14 and TRBJ1-1, with D possibly being TRBD1 (6 bases). In germline, CDR1 is SGHDN, CDR2 FVKESK. This CDR3 spans 15 amino acids. V lost 4 bases and J 4 bases, leaving 16 bases between the germline ends.

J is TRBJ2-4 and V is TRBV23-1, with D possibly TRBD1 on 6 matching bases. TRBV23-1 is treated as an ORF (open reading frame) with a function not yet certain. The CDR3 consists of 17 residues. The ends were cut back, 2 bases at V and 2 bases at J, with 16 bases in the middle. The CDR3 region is CASSQPGQPSTKNIQYF. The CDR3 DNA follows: TGCGCCAGCAGTCAACCGGGACAACCATCGACCAAAAACATTCAGTACTTC.

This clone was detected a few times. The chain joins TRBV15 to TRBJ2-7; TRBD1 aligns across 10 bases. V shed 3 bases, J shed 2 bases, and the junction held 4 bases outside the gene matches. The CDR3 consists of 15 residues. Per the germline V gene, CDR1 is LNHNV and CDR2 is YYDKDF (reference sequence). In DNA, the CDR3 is TGTGCCACCAGCAGTCGGGACAGGGGAGCCTACGAGCAGTACTTC. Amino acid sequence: CATSSRDRGAYEQYF.

The CDR3: CASSVRPNYGYTF. The CDR3 DNA is TGTGCCAGCAGCGTTCGCCCTAACTATGGCTACACCTTC. This sequence joins TRBV9 and TRBJ1-2; no definite D call. V gave up 2 bases and J gave up 0 bases, with 5 bases separating them. CDR1 is SGDLS and CDR2 is YYNGEE in the germline V gene. CDR3 size: 13 residues. Looking up the rest from reference TRBV9 and TRBJ1-2 gives the full variable domain: DSGVTQTPKHLITATGQRVTLRCSPRSGDLSVYWYQQSLDQGLQFLIQYYNGEERAKGNILERFSAQQFPDLHSELNLSSLELGDSALYFCASSVRPNYGYTFGSGTRLTVV.

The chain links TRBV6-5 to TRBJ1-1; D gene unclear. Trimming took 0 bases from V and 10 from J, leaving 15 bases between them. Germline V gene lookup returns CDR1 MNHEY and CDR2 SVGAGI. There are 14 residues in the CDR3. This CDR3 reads CASSYSSVRSVAFF. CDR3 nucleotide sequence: TGTGCCAGCAGTTACTCGTCCGTGAGGTCGGTAGCTTTCTTT.

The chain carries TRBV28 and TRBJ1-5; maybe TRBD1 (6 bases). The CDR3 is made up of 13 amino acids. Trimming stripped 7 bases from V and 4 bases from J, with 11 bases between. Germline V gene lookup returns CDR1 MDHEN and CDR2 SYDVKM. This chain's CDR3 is CASISGVNQPQHF. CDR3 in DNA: TGTGCCAGCATATCAGGGGTTAATCAGCCCCAGCATTTT. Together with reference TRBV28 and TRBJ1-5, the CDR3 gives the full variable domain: DVKVTQSSRYLVKRTGEKVFLECVQDMDHENMFWYRQDPGLGLRLIYFSYDVKMKEKGDIPEGYSVSREKKERFSLILESASTNQTSMYLCASISGVNQPQHFGDGTRLSIL.

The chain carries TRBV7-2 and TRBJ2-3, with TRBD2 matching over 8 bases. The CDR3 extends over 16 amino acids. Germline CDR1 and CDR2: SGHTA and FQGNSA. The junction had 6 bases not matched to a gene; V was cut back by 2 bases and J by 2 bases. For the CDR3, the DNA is TGTGCCAGCAGCTTACTCGGGGGGGTCTACACAGATACGCAGTATTTT. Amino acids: CASSLLGGVYTDTQYF.

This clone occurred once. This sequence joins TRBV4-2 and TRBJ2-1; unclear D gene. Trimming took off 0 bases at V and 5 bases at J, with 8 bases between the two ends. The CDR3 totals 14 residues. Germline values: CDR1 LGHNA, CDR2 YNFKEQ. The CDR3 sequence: CASSQETPDNEQFF. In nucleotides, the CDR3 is TGTGCCAGCAGCCAAGAAACGCCAGACAATGAGCAGTTCTTC.

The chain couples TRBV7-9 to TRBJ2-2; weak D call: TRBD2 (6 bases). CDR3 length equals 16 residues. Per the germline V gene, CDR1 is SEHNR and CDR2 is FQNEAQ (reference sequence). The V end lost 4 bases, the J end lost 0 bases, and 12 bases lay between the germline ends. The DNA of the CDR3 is TGTGCCAGCAGCTCGGGAGAGGACGCGAACACCGGGGAGCTGTTTTTT. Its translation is CASSSGEDANTGELFF.

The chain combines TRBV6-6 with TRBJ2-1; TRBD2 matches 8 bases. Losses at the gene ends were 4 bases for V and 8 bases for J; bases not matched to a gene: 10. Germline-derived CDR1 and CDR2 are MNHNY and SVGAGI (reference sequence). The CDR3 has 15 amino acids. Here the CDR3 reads CASSLTGGKDDEQFF. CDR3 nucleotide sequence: TGTGCCAGCAGTTTAACGGGGGGGAAGGACGATGAGCAGTTCTTC.

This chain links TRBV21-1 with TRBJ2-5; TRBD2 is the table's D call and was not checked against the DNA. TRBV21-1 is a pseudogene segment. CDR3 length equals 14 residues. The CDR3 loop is CASSKLSGWRWEYF. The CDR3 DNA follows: TGTGCCAGCAGCAAATTGAGTGGGTGGAGGTGGGAGTACTTC.

The DNA of the CDR3 is TGTGCCATCAGTGAGGGTTCGGGCGTGAGCTCCTACAATGAGCAGTTCTTC. As protein: CAISEGSGVSSYNEQFF. This chain links TRBV10-3 with TRBJ2-1, with no clear D. The germline CDR1 and CDR2 sequences are ENHRY and SYGVKD. V shed 2 bases and J shed 0 bases, with 14 bases lying between them. This CDR3 has 17 residues.

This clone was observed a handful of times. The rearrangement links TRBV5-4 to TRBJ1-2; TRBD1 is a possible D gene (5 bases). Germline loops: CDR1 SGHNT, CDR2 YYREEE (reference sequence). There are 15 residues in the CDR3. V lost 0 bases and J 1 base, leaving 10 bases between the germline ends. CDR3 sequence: CASSLGQRYNYGYTF. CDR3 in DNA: TGTGCCAGCAGCTTGGGACAGCGATATAACTATGGCTACACCTTC.

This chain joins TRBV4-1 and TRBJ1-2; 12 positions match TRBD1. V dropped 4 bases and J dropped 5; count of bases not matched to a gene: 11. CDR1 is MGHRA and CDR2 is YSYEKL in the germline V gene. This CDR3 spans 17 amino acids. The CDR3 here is CASSPSGDRGLLYGYTF. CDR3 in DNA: TGCGCCAGCAGCCCGTCTGGGGACAGGGGGCTTTTGTATGGCTACACCTTC.